This record covers a single T cell receptor (beta chain). This entry comes from a study of OX40 agonist ivuxolimab in advanced cancers. Profiled with immunoSEQ multiplex PCR; TCRdb holds only in-frame clones, not every one. The sample lists about 120,000 clones, 80% to 95% occurring once. V dropped 9 bases and J dropped 2 bases, with 17 bases sitting between them. Germline V gene data show CDR1 as LGHNT and CDR2 as FRNRAP. The CDR3 is 15 amino acids. This receptor was identified in an adult with an advanced solid tumor such as melanoma, head and neck, liver or kidney cancer. Sequenced material: CD4+ or CD8+ T cells sorted from blood, taken in a trial of the OX40 agonist ivuxolimab. The rearrangement uses TRBV12-5 and TRBJ1-5; weak D call: TRBD1 (6 bases). The chain's CDR3 is CARLVREGGNQPQHF. DNA of the CDR3: TGTGCTAGACTAGTACGGGAGGGGGGCAATCAGCCCCAGCATTTT.